A single TCR beta chain is shown here with its context. The antigen remains unidentified. Each CD8+ T cell subset was sorted in triplicate, approximately 270,000 cells each. The TRB cDNA libraries were prepared by 5' RACE with UMI labels. TCRdb reprocessed the 5' RACE reads; each CDR3 protein has one entry and no DNA is given. The sample shows around 140,000 distinct CDR3 sequences, and 0.41% sits with its ten largest clones. This sample was taken from a study of CXCR3-negative and CXCR3-positive naive CD8 T cells. For the study at large: TRB reads totalled about 135 million, about 1.5 +/- 0.3 million per library.

Study-level results: More hydrophobic TRB CDR3s occurred in CXCR3-positive than in CXCR3-negative naive cells. PBMCs showed partially decreased CXCR3 expression after cryopreservation, and most assays used fresh PBMCs.

The CDR3 sequence is 17 residues long. The clonotype comes from a human donor in good health. Some clones in this sample may be carry-over from other donors' samples. The sample taken for sequencing was naive CXCR3+ CD8+ T cells from blood. Subset defined: CD45RO-CCR7+CD27+CD95- naive CD8+ T cells expressing CXCR3 (TNR3+). The chain carries TRBV12-3 or TRBV12-4 and TRBJ2-1; TCRdb lists TRBD2, though no DNA is available to test this call. This chain's CDR3 is CASSPVKRGGGYNEQFF.